The clone carrying this T cell receptor (beta chain) was counted a single time. This specimen belongs to a study of CD8+ T cells in alopecia areata. The V gene's germline CDR1 is SGHTA and CDR2 FQGNSA. The CDR3 has 13 amino acids. Trimming took 0 bases from V and 7 from J, leaving 9 bases between them. Reverse transcription of extracted RNA yielded cDNA, which provided the sequencing template. Clones were read by immunoSEQ multiplex PCR, and TCRdb kept only the in-frame ones, dropping some. The sample carries about 210,000 clones, approximately 47% recorded once. Stated treatment: oral pan-JAK inhibitor, 5-10 mg twice daily.

Specimen: CD4+ T cells sorted from blood, collected at approximately week 37, from a patient treated with tofacitinib. The genes are TRBV7-2 and TRBJ1-2; D unclear. This receptor was obtained from a human donor with alopecia areata. This chain's CDR3 is CASSLAGMGGYTF. In nucleotides, the CDR3 is TGTGCCAGCAGCTTAGCAGGGATGGGTGGCTACACCTTC.